The 15 T cell receptor beta chains listed next were all sequenced from one sample in a study of T cells of healthy individuals. A single record per CDR3 protein comes from TCRdb applying MiXCR to the 5' RACE reads. The table includes approximately 50,000 distinct CDR3 sequences, approximately 15% detected once. These receptors all stem from a human donor in good health.

This clonotype was seen a handful of times. The chain is built from TRBV6-5 and TRBJ1-1; D gene ambiguous. This CDR3 spans 13 amino acids. Trimming took 2 bases from V and 3 from J, leaving 7 bases between them. CDR1 MNHEY and CDR2 SVGAGI come from the germline V gene. The CDR3 loop is CASSYRSDTEAFF. The CDR3 nucleotides are TGTGCCAGCAGTTACAGGTCAGACACTGAAGCTTTCTTT.

This clonotype was counted many times. This chain uses TRBV6-9 with TRBJ2-7, with D possibly matching TRBD2 (5 bases). Germline values: CDR1 MNHGY, CDR2 SVAAGI. V was trimmed by 2 bases and J by 6 bases, leaving 17 bases between them. This CDR3 region has 15 residues. The CDR3 DNA reads as TGTGCCAGCAGTTATAGACCTGGGCTCCGGGGCGAGCAGTACTTC. This codes for CASSYRPGLRGEQYF.

In this sample, this clonotype turned up many times. The genes are TRBV7-2 and TRBJ2-1; TRBD1 matches at 9 bases. Germline V gene lookup returns CDR1 SGHTA and CDR2 FQGNSA. This CDR3 contains 14 residues. J gave up 7 bases and V 8 bases, and 9 bases lay outside the gene matches. CDR3 in DNA: TGTGCCAGCGTAACAGGGGGCTCGCAGAATGAGCAGTTCTTC. It specifies CASVTGGSQNEQFF.

This clonotype was counted only a few times. The V call is TRBV20-1, the J call TRBJ2-1; D uncertain. The CDR3 is made up of 16 amino acids. Trimming took 3 bases from V and 6 from J, leaving 21 bases between them. Germline-derived CDR1 and CDR2 are DFQATT and SNEGSKA (reference sequence). Here the CDR3 DNA reads TGCAGTGCTAGTCAGAGACGAAGGCTCGACGGCAATGAGCAGTTCTTC. It specifies CSASQRRRLDGNEQFF.

The chain joins TRBV20-1 to TRBJ2-1, with TRBD2 identical over 10 bases. This CDR3 has 15 amino acids. CDR1 and CDR2 from the germline V gene are DFQATT and SNEGSKA (reference sequence). J lost 4 bases, V lost 4 bases, and 7 bases had no gene match. CDR3 sequence reads: CSATNPGLAYNEQFF. CDR3 sequence (DNA): TGCAGTGCTACGAATCCGGGACTAGCGTACAATGAGCAGTTCTTC.

The rearrangement uses TRBV19 and TRBJ2-2; TRBD2 matches 7 bases. Germline CDR1 reads LNHDA; CDR2 reads SQIVND (reference sequence). The CDR3 extends over 16 amino acids. The J segment lost 2 bases and the V segment lost 3 bases, leaving 6 bases of the junction unmatched. The CDR3 reads CASSILAGVNTGELFF. The DNA of the CDR3 is TGTGCCAGTAGTATTCTTGCGGGAGTAAACACCGGGGAGCTGTTTTTT.

The chain uses TRBV20-1 and TRBJ2-3; D is possibly TRBD1 or TRBD2 (5 bases each). The germline V gene encodes CDR1 DFQATT and CDR2 SNEGSKA (reference sequence). The length of the CDR3 is 15 residues. V lost 5 bases and J lost 4, with 19 bases in between. The CDR3 loop reads CSAETGTDHSDTQYF. CDR3 bases: TGCAGTGCTGAAACCGGGACGGATCACTCAGATACGCAGTATTTT.

This clonotype occurred many times. The chain is built from TRBV19 and TRBJ1-5, with 7 bases that match TRBD1. The CDR3 covers 15 residues. The V segment lost 7 bases and the J segment 1 base; nucleotides outside the gene matches: 7. From germline, CDR1 is LNHDA and CDR2 SQIVND (reference sequence). CDR3 amino acids: CASKRDRASNQPQHF. The CDR3 bases are TGTGCCAGTAAGAGGGACAGAGCCAGCAATCAGCCCCAGCATTTT.

This clonotype was seen repeatedly, ten times or more. The V call is TRBV9, the J call TRBJ2-3; D is uncertain. CDR3 length: 14 residues. Germline values: CDR1 SGDLS, CDR2 YYNGEE. V was cut by 0 bases and J by 4 bases, with 9 bases left in between. DNA for the CDR3: TGTGCCAGCAGCGTAGTTTCCGACCCAGATACGCAGTATTTT. Translation gives CASSVVSDPDTQYF.

The CDR3 reads CASTDSTGIYGYTF. The CDR3 bases are TGTGCCAGCACGGACAGTACAGGGATCTATGGCTACACCTTC. The chain is built from TRBV6-2 or TRBV6-3 and TRBJ1-2, with TRBD1 as a possible D gene (6 bases). V was pared by 7 bases and J by 4 bases, with 16 bases between. This CDR3 is built from 14 residues. Germline V lookup: CDR1 MNHEY, CDR2 SVGEGT.

The rearrangement uses TRBV7-3 and TRBJ2-1; D is undetermined. V lost 1 base and J lost 8, with 9 bases in between. CDR1 is SGHTA and CDR2 is FQGTGA in the germline V gene. The CDR3 has 13 amino acids. The CDR3 bases are TGTGCCAGCAGCTTAAGTCCCAGCCATGAGCAGTTCTTC. Amino acids: CASSLSPSHEQFF.

This clonotype was picked up a small number of times. This chain connects TRBV20-1 to TRBJ2-7; 9 positions agree with TRBD2. CDR1 is DFQATT and CDR2 is SNEGSKA in the germline V gene (reference sequence). V lost 6 bases to trimming and J lost 3 bases; unmatched junction nucleotides: 12. The CDR3 consists of 15 residues. CDR3 sequence reads: CSARGLAGAIYEQYF. The CDR3 nucleotides are TGCAGTGCCCGGGGATTAGCGGGAGCGATCTACGAGCAGTACTTC.

This clonotype was seen repeatedly, ten times or more. The rearrangement uses TRBV5-1 and TRBJ2-5; TRBD2 matches at 11 bases. Losses at the gene ends were 0 bases for V and 7 bases for J; bases not matched to a gene: 11. This CDR3 has 17 amino acids. The V gene's germline CDR1 is SGHRS and CDR2 YFSETQ. The DNA for the CDR3 is TGCGCCAGCAGCTTGGATGCCGGGACTAGCGGCGTTAGGACCCAGTACTTC. Protein product: CASSLDAGTSGVRTQYF.

V is TRBV2 and J is TRBJ1-1, with D possibly TRBD1 on 5 matching bases. Trimming pared 2 bases from V and 1 base from J, leaving 11 bases between. From germline, CDR1 is SNHLY and CDR2 FYNNEI. The CDR3 covers 15 residues. CDR3 DNA: TGTGCCAGCAGTGAATTGGGACCGACGAACACTGAAGCTTTCTTT. Translation: CASSELGPTNTEAFF.

Many counts were recorded for this clonotype. The J gene is TRBJ2-2, the V gene TRBV2; D remains ambiguous. The CDR3 is 12 amino acids. CDR1 and CDR2 from the germline V gene are SNHLY and FYNNEI. V lost 5 bases and J lost 7, with 8 bases in between. The CDR3 DNA follows: TGTGCCAGCAGTACCGATCTCGGGGAGCTGTTTTTT. This encodes CASSTDLGELFF.